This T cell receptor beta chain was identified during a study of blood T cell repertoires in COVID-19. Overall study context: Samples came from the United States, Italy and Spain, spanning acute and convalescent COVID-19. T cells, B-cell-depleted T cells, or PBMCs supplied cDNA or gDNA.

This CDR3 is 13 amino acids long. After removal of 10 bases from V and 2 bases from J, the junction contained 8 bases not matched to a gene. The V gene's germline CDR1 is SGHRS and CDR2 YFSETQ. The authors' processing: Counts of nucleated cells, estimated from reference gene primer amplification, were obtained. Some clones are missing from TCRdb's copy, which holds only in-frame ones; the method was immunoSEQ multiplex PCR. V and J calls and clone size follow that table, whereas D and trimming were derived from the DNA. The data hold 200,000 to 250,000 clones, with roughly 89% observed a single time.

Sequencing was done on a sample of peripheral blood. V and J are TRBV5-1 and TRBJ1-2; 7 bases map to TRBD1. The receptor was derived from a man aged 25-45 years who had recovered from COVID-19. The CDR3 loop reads CAGATGSNYGYTF. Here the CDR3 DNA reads TGCGCCGGGGCGACAGGGTCGAACTATGGCTACACCTTC.